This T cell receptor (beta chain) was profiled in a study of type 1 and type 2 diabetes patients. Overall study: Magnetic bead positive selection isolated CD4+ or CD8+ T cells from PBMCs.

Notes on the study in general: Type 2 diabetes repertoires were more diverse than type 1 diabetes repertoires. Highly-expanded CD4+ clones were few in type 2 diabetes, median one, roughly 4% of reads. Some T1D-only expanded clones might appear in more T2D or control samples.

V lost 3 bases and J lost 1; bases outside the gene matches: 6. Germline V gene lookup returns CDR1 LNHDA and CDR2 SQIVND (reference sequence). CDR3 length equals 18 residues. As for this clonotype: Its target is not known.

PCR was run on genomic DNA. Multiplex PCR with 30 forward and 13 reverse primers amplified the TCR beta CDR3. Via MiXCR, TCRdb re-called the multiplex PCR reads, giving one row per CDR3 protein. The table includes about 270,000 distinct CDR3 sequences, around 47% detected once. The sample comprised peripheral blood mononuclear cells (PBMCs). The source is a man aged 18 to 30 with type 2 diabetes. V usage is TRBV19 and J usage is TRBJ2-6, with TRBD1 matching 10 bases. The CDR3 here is CASSMAGQGLSGANVLTF. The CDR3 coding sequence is TGTGCCAGTAGTATGGCGGGACAGGGGTTATCTGGGGCCAACGTCCTGACTTTC. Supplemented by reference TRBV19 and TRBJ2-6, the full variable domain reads DGGITQSPKYLFRKEGQNVTLSCEQNLNHDAMYWYRQDPGQGLRLIYYSQIVNDFQKGDIAEGYSVSREKKESFPLTVTSAQKNPTAFYLCASSMAGQGLSGANVLTFGAGSRLTVL.